This passage covers 21 T cell receptor beta chains from one sample sequenced in a study of shared clonotypes between healthy human individuals. Clones were sequenced by immunoSEQ multiplex PCR, and TCRdb holds only the in-frame ones, with some missing. The data show hundreds of thousands of clones, around 96% seen once. Material: naive CD4+ T cells sorted from blood. Subset indicated: CD45RA+ positively selected. These receptors all stem from a woman between 25 and 40 years old in good health.

The sample holds one count of this clone. The chain couples TRBV19 to TRBJ2-7; 8 nucleotides agree with TRBD1. J lost 3 bases, V lost 2 bases, and 6 bases had no gene match. This CDR3 has 15 amino acids. The germline V gene has CDR1 LNHDA and CDR2 SQIVND (reference sequence). The CDR3 nucleotides are TGTGCCAGTAGTATATCGGATACAGGGGGCTACGAGCAGTACTTC. Translating gives CASSISDTGGYEQYF.

The rearrangement links TRBV6-1 to TRBJ1-3; D not resolved. The CDR3 is 14 residues long. Trimming took 7 bases from V and 4 from J, leaving 14 bases between them. The germline V gene has CDR1 MNHNS and CDR2 SASEGT. Here the CDR3 reads CASKLYGSGNTIYF. Here the CDR3 DNA reads TGTGCCAGCAAGCTCTATGGTTCAGGAAACACCATATATTTT.

The chain employs TRBV2 and TRBJ1-5; possibly TRBD1 for D (6 bases). Germline CDR1 SNHLY, CDR2 FYNNEI. The CDR3 consists of 15 residues. Trimming removed 3 bases at V and 5 bases at J, with 14 bases between. The CDR3 here is CASSDRGPYYQPQHF. DNA of the CDR3: TGTGCCAGCAGTGACAGGGGCCCCTATTATCAGCCCCAGCATTTT.

This chain joins TRBV5-1 and TRBJ1-3, with 8 bases lining up with TRBD1. The V gene end was trimmed by 4 bases and the J gene end by 3 bases; junction bases not matched to a gene: 3. Germline V CDR1 and CDR2: SGHRS, YFSETQ. The CDR3 has 14 residues. CDR3: CASSADRGGNTIYF. The CDR3 DNA is TGCGCCAGCAGCGCAGACAGGGGTGGAAACACCATATATTTT.

CDR3 loop: CASSYSWQLSYEQYF. The CDR3 DNA reads TGTGCCAGCAGTTACTCATGGCAGCTCTCCTACGAGCAGTACTTC. This chain uses TRBV6-5 with TRBJ2-7; D is uncertain. There are 15 residues in the CDR3. Germline V gives CDR1 MNHEY, CDR2 SVGAGI. V lost 0 bases and J 0 bases, leaving 9 bases between the germline ends.

The chain uses TRBV2 and TRBJ1-5; D uncertain. The V and J ends lost 4 bases and 4 bases respectively, with 8 bases between them. Per the germline V gene, CDR1 is SNHLY and CDR2 is FYNNEI. The CDR3 sequence is 13 residues long. The CDR3 DNA sequence: TGTGCCAGCAGTGTAGTTCAGAATCAGCCCCAGCATTTT. It translates to CASSVVQNQPQHF.

For this clone: At one of its ends the junction is not consistent with the germline gene, which may arise from a read error. CDR3 sequence reads: CASSNLQGQGSDGCTF. As DNA, the CDR3 is TGTGCCAGTAGTAATCTCCAGGGACAGGGATCGGATGGCTGCACCTTC. V and J are TRBV19 and TRBJ1-2; TRBD1 matches at 9 bases. Germline lookup yields CDR1 LNHDA and CDR2 SQIVND (reference sequence). This CDR3 contains 16 residues.

J is TRBJ2-6 and V is TRBV11-2; 12 nucleotides agree with TRBD1. Germline CDR1 reads SGHAT; CDR2 reads FQNNGV. The V gene end was trimmed by 5 bases and the J gene end by 2 bases; junction bases not matched to a gene: 10. The CDR3 spans 19 residues. CDR3 amino acids: CASSVSYGTGGAGANVLTF. The DNA of the CDR3 is TGTGCCAGCAGCGTTAGTTATGGGACAGGGGGCGCTGGGGCCAACGTCCTGACTTTC.

The rearrangement uses TRBV5-5 and TRBJ2-3; tentatively, D is TRBD1 or TRBD2 (5 bases each). Germline V gene sequence: CDR1 SGHKS, CDR2 YYEKEE (reference sequence). V was clipped by 0 bases and J by 4 bases, with 12 bases between them. This CDR3 has 15 residues. CDR3 in DNA: TGTGCCAGCAGCTTGGGAGGGGTACGGCCAGATACGCAGTATTTT. This gives the protein CASSLGGVRPDTQYF.

The rearrangement uses TRBV10-3 and TRBJ2-5, with D unclear. TRBJ2-7 explains the end of the DNA better; the J call may be wrong. CDR3 size: 14 residues. Per germline, CDR1 ENHRY and CDR2 SYGVKD. DNA of the CDR3: TGTGCCATCAGTGAGGAGCTCAGCTCCTACGAGCAGTACTTC. This sequence encodes CAISEELSSYEQYF.

The V and J genes are TRBV28 and TRBJ2-2; 8 bases are shared with TRBD2. The CDR3 length is 16 residues. The V segment lost 4 bases and the J segment 5 bases; nucleotides outside the gene matches: 9. Germline-derived CDR1 and CDR2 are MDHEN and SYDVKM. Here the CDR3 reads CASSSGVAGRTGELFF. The CDR3 DNA sequence: TGTGCCAGCAGTTCTGGGGTAGCGGGACGGACCGGGGAGCTGTTTTTT.

The chain combines TRBV18 with TRBJ2-1, with 9 positions matching TRBD1. There are 15 residues in the CDR3. The germline CDR1 and CDR2 sequences are KGHSH and LQKENI. J lost 6 bases, V lost 1 base, and 4 bases had no gene match. The CDR3 is CASSPRDRVANEQFF. CDR3 coding DNA: TGTGCCAGCTCACCACGGGACAGGGTTGCCAATGAGCAGTTCTTC. The variable domain in full, completed from reference TRBV18 and TRBJ2-1, reads NAGVMQNPRHLVRRRGQEARLRCSPMKGHSHVYWYRQLPEEGLKFMVYLQKENIIDESGMPKERFSAEFPKEGPSILRIQQVVRGDSAAYFCASSPRDRVANEQFFGPGTRLTVL.

The CDR3 spells CASSDVSWEQYF. In DNA, the CDR3 is TGTGCCAGCAGTGACGTGTCATGGGAGCAGTACTTC. The chain has TRBV2 and TRBJ2-5; the D gene is possibly TRBD2 (5 bases). This CDR3 spans 12 amino acids. Trimming pared 3 bases from V and 11 bases from J, leaving 13 bases between. Germline V CDR1 and CDR2: SNHLY, FYNNEI.

The gene calls are TRBV5-1 and TRBJ1-2; 10 bases fit TRBD1. Germline V lookup: CDR1 SGHRS, CDR2 YFSETQ. J was trimmed by 3 bases and V by 0 bases; bases with no gene match: 2. The length of the CDR3 is 15 residues. CDR3 nucleotide sequence: TGCGCCAGCAGCTTGGTCGGGACAGGGGACTATGGCTACACCTTC. Translating gives CASSLVGTGDYGYTF.

Details on this clone: This same CDR3 is encoded by further DNA sequences in the sample. The chain links TRBV28 to TRBJ2-7; D unclear. Trimming removed 6 bases from V and 3 bases from J, with 6 bases in between. The CDR3 length is 11 residues. The V gene's germline CDR1 is MDHEN and CDR2 SYDVKM. CDR3 sequence: CASRTHYEQYF. DNA of the CDR3: TGTGCCAGCAGGACCCACTACGAGCAGTACTTC.

This sequence joins TRBV7-9 and TRBJ2-5, with a weak D call TRBD1 (5 bases). The J call may not be correct, given that the DNA end is closer to TRBJ2-7. The germline V gene has CDR1 SEHNR and CDR2 FQNEAQ (reference sequence). The CDR3 covers 12 residues. This CDR3 reads CASSFSGYEQYF. The CDR3 DNA reads as TGTGCCAGCAGCTTTTCAGGGTACGAGCAGTACTTC.

This rearrangement joins TRBV10-3 to TRBJ1-1, with D tentatively TRBD1 (5 bases). This CDR3 comprises 14 residues. Between the trimmed V and J ends, which lost 3 bases and 2 bases, there was a span of 10 bases. The germline CDR1 and CDR2 sequences are ENHRY and SYGVKD. CDR3 sequence (DNA): TGTGCCATCAGTGACTTAGGGGACAACACTGAAGCTTTCTTT. Amino acids: CAISDLGDNTEAFF.

The chain recombines TRBV10-3 with TRBJ2-2; D gene unclear. The V end lost 4 bases, the J end lost 4 bases, and 10 bases lay between the germline ends. Germline V gene sequence: CDR1 ENHRY, CDR2 SYGVKD. CDR3 length: 14 amino acids. The CDR3 region is CAISVVESTGELFF. For the CDR3, the DNA is TGTGCCATCAGTGTGGTAGAGAGCACCGGGGAGCTGTTTTTT.

This chain connects TRBV30 to TRBJ2-3; D might be TRBD2 (5 bases). Germline CDR1 is GTSNPN and CDR2 is SVGIG (reference sequence). This CDR3 is built from 13 residues. Deletions cut 0 bases from V and 3 bases from J, with 7 bases between. CDR3 in DNA: TGTGCCTGGAGTGTAGGCGGGACAGATACGCAGTATTTT. Translated, it gives CAWSVGGTDTQYF.

The rearrangement uses TRBV5-1 and TRBJ2-1; 10 bases are shared with TRBD2. The ends lost 4 bases at V and 6 bases at J; junction bases unmatched: 10. The CDR3 loop spans 16 amino acids. Germline V lookup: CDR1 SGHRS, CDR2 YFSETQ. The CDR3 sequence: CASSPLPAGGPNEQFF. DNA of the CDR3: TGCGCCAGCAGCCCCCTCCCAGCGGGAGGGCCCAATGAGCAGTTCTTC.

The chain recombines TRBV5-1 with TRBJ1-1; tentatively, D is TRBD1 (5 bases). Germline V gives CDR1 SGHRS, CDR2 YFSETQ. The CDR3 length is 15 residues. V was shortened by 0 bases and J by 1 base, with 10 bases between the two germline ends. CDR3 DNA sequence: TGCGCCAGCAGCTTGGGGCCGACAGAGAACACTGAAGCTTTCTTT. Its protein is CASSLGPTENTEAFF.